These T cell receptor beta chains were read from a single sample in a study of T cells in tuberculosis. Measured with immunoSEQ multiplex PCR; TCRdb has only the in-frame clones, and not every one. The sample includes about 36,000 clones, approximately 93% of them seen just once. Sequences were obtained from PBMCs. These receptors came from a donor aged 10-29 years with latent tuberculosis or without tuberculosis infection. CDR3s include the opening cysteine and the closing phenylalanine or tryptophan. D genes are given only for firm matches. Only part of the rows carry a size: once, few, many, or a class if the clone is expanded.

cdr3_nt cdr3_aa j_call v_call d_call clone_size
TGTGCCAGCAGCTTTTACGGCGGAGCCTACGAGCAGTACTTC CASSFYGGAYEQYF TRBJ2-7 TRBV5-4 - -
TGTGCCAGCAGCGATAACCAAGAGTCCGGGGAGCTGTTTTTT CASSDNQESGELFF TRBJ2-2 TRBV6-4 - -
TGTGCCAGCAGCTTCCACAAGGAGGGTAATGAAAAACTGTTTTTT CASSFHKEGNEKLFF TRBJ1-4 TRBV7-9 - -
TGTGCCAGCAGTTTATCCCTCCCAGGGGAGAATGGCTACACCTTC CASSLSLPGENGYTF TRBJ1-2 TRBV28 - -
TGTGCCAGTACCGTTGGCGGGAACACCGGGGAGCTGTTTTTT CASTVGGNTGELFF TRBJ2-2 TRBV19 - -
TGTGCCAGCAGCTTTATGACAGGCTGGGGGAGCAATCAACCCCAGCATTTT CASSFMTGWGSNQPQHF TRBJ1-5 TRBV5-8 - -
TGTGCCTCTTCGACAGGGGGCTTTTATGGCTACACCTTC CASSTGGFYGYTF TRBJ1-2 TRBV9 TRBD1 -
TGTGCCAGCAGTCAAACCGGGGACAGCCTCGCGGAGTACTTC CASSQTGDSLAEYF TRBJ2-7 TRBV6-5 TRBD1 -
TGTGCCAGTAGTACATCCGGGACAGAGAGCGAGCAGTACTTC CASSTSGTESEQYF TRBJ2-7 TRBV19 TRBD1 -
TGTGCCAGCAGCTTCGGGATCTATAATTCACCCCTCCACTTT CASSFGIYNSPLHF TRBJ1-6 TRBV7-9 - -
TGCAGCGTTGAGTGGGGGGACACCGGGGAGCTGTTTTTT CSVEWGDTGELFF TRBJ2-2 TRBV29-1 - -
TGCGCCAGCAGCCGGAGAGAGGGGGAAGGGAACACTGAAGCTTTCTTT CASSRREGEGNTEAFF TRBJ1-1 TRBV4-1 - -
TGTGCCAGCAGCTTAGAATGGGGCGGCAACTACGAGCAGTACTTC CASSLEWGGNYEQYF TRBJ2-7 TRBV7-2 - -
TGTGCCAGCAGTCCCCTTGACGGGGAGACCCAGTACTTC CASSPLDGETQYF TRBJ2-5 TRBV6-6 - -
TGTGCCAGCAGCGCGCCCGTTGGCACTGAAGCTTTCTTT CASSAPVGTEAFF TRBJ1-1 TRBV5-5 - -
TGCGCCAGCAGCTTAGGGGGAACCTACGAGCAGTACTTC CASSLGGTYEQYF TRBJ2-7 TRBV5-1 - -
TGTGCCAGCAGCGCCCCGGAAGCGGGACGCTACGAGCAGTACTTC CASSAPEAGRYEQYF TRBJ2-7 TRBV9 TRBD2 -
TGTGCCTGGTCGGGGGGCCTTGGCAATCAGCCCCAGCATTTT CAWSGGLGNQPQHF TRBJ1-5 TRBV30 - -
TGTGCCAGCAGCTTAGGGCGACAGAACACCGGGGAGCTGTTTTTT CASSLGRQNTGELFF TRBJ2-2 TRBV11-3 - -
TGCGCCAGCAGCTTTGAGAGGTCTGGCTACACCTTC CASSFERSGYTF TRBJ1-2 TRBV5-1 - -
TGTGCCAGCAGTCTGGGAGGGGGGGACTATGGCTACACCTTC CASSLGGGDYGYTF TRBJ1-2 TRBV6-5 - -
TGTGCCAGCAGCATACGGCTAGCGAGCGCAGATACGCAGTATTTT CASSIRLASADTQYF TRBJ2-3 TRBV27 - -
TGCAGCACAAGAGGAGGAATTGCCTACGAGCAGTACTTC CSTRGGIAYEQYF TRBJ2-7 TRBV29-1 - -
TGTGCCAGCAGTTGGACAGATACCTACGAGCAGTACTTC CASSWTDTYEQYF TRBJ2-7 TRBV6-1 - -
TGTGCTAGTGGTTTGAGTCGGGTCCAGGGAACCCAAAATGAAAAACTGTTTTTT CASGLSRVQGTQNEKLFF TRBJ1-4 TRBV12-5 - once
TGCGCCAGCAGCCAAGATACCTCAGGGGACCGTAATTCACCCCTCCACTTT CASSQDTSGDRNSPLHF TRBJ1-6 TRBV4-3 - -
TGTGCCAGCAGTGAAGGGGCAGGCCCATGGGAGACCCAGTACTTC CASSEGAGPWETQYF TRBJ2-5 TRBV6-1 - -
TGTGCCAGTAGTATAGTAGGACGGGGTTCCCTTACCGGGGAGCTGTTTTTT CASSIVGRGSLTGELFF TRBJ2-2 TRBV19 - -
TGTGCCAGCAGCGGGACAGGTCGAGGACGCTACACCTTC CASSGTGRGRYTF TRBJ1-2 TRBV9 TRBD1 -
TGTGCCAGCAGCCCCCGGGACAGGGGCACCGGGGAGCTGTTTTTT CASSPRDRGTGELFF TRBJ2-2 TRBV7-3 TRBD1 -
TGTGCCAGCAGTGAGGGGACAGGGTACGTAGATACGCAGTATTTT CASSEGTGYVDTQYF TRBJ2-3 TRBV6-1 TRBD1 once
TGCGCCAGCAGCCCGGGACAGGGAAACGAGCAGTACTTC CASSPGQGNEQYF TRBJ2-7 TRBV4-1 TRBD1 -
TGTGCCTGGACACCTACAAAGCGGACAGCCGGAAACACCATATATTTT CAWTPTKRTAGNTIYF TRBJ1-3 TRBV30 - -
TGTGCCAGCAGCCAAGCGGGCACTGAAGCTTTCTTT CASSQAGTEAFF TRBJ1-1 TRBV14 - -
TGTGCCAGTAACAGGGGTAGCAATCAGCCCCAGCATTTT CASNRGSNQPQHF TRBJ1-5 TRBV19 TRBD1 -
TGTGCCAGCAGACAGACACCAGGACAAGATACGCAGTATTTT CASRQTPGQDTQYF TRBJ2-3 TRBV2 - -
TGTGCCAGCACACCGGGGGGGAGCTCTGGAAACACCATATATTTT CASTPGGSSGNTIYF TRBJ1-3 TRBV9 - -